Only a few counts were recorded for the clone carrying this TCR beta chain. Its antigen is currently unknown. The sample is drawn from a study of CD8 T cells in ankylosing spondylitis. Findings of the study overall: Significant enrichment of disease-linked clones was reported in matched ankylosing spondylitis synovial fluid.

The CDR3 runs 15 residues. The germline V gene encodes CDR1 SEHNR and CDR2 FQNEAQ (reference sequence). Trimming shortened V by 4 bases and J by 0 bases, and 7 bases separated the two germline ends. Each CDR3 protein gets one entry after TCRdb re-called the 5' RACE reads with MiXCR. The profile shows about 260,000 distinct CDR3 sequences, about 24% of them singletons. This TCR came from a male donor with ankylosing spondylitis or in good health (not recorded which). Sequencing was carried out using blood, either unsorted or a sorted T cell fraction (not recorded which). The rearrangement uses TRBV7-9 and TRBJ2-6, with a tentative D call TRBD1 (5 bases). The CDR3 loop reads CASSSRGSGANVLTF. The CDR3 DNA reads TGTGCCAGCAGCTCAAGGGGCTCTGGGGCCAACGTCCTGACTTTC.